The 32 T cell receptor beta chains below all came from one sample that was sequenced in a study of CD4 and CD8 cells across lung adenocarcinoma regions. TCRdb analysed the PCR reads with MiXCR anew, one entry per CDR3 protein. The table includes over 6,000 distinct CDR3 sequences, roughly 54% detected once. The sequenced sample consisted of CD4+ T cells from the center of a lung tumor. The origin of the receptors is a female donor with lung adenocarcinoma. The CD4 and CD8 labels of this study may be unreliable.

The rearrangement joins TRBV27 to TRBJ2-4; D may correspond to TRBD1 or TRBD2 (6 bases each). Per the germline V gene, CDR1 is MNHEY and CDR2 is SMNVEV (reference sequence). CDR3 length: 15 residues. CDR3 sequence: CGGAHGGRDQKTQYF. CDR3 DNA sequence: TGTGGTGGGGCCCACGGGGGCCGGGACCAAAAGACTCAGTACTTC.

Note on this clonotype: An end of the junction does not agree with germline; a read error may underlie this. The genes are TRBV27 and TRBJ2-5; TRBD2 is a possible D gene (6 bases). Per germline, CDR1 MNHEY and CDR2 SMNVEV (reference sequence). The CDR3 runs 15 residues. CDR3 region: CARTIVGGEEDTQYF. As DNA, the CDR3 is TGTGCCAGGACCATCGTCGGCGGGGAAGAAGACACCCAGTACTTC.

The rearrangement joins TRBV6-1 to TRBJ2-1; no firm D call. The CDR3 has 11 residues. V lost 4 bases and J 4 bases, leaving 2 bases between the germline ends. CDR1 and CDR2 from the germline V gene are MNHNS and SASEGT. The CDR3 sequence is CASSVYNEQFF. In nucleotides, the CDR3 is TGTGCCAGCAGTGTATACAATGAGCAGTTCTTC.

V is TRBV6-1 and J is TRBJ2-1; weak D call: TRBD2 (6 bases). Germline V gene lookup returns CDR1 MNHNS and CDR2 SASEGT. V was clipped by 6 bases and J by 4 bases, with 10 bases between them. The CDR3 length is 13 residues. The CDR3 nucleotides read TGTGCCAGCAGCCGGAGGGAGTACAATGAGCAGTTCTTC. Translation gives CASSRREYNEQFF.

The chain is built from TRBV27 and TRBJ2-1; the D gene is possibly TRBD1 (6 bases). Trimming shortened V by 2 bases and J by 0 bases, and 11 bases separated the two germline ends. CDR1 and CDR2 (germline): MNHEY, SMNVEV (reference sequence). This CDR3 is 16 amino acids long. This CDR3 is CASSLTGTNSYNEQFF. In nucleotides, the CDR3 is TGTGCCAGCAGTTTAACCGGGACAAACTCCTACAATGAGCAGTTCTTC.

Regarding this clonotype: A read error may account for a junction end that differs from germline. The V gene is TRBV6-1, the J gene TRBJ2-3; D is uncertain. Germline-derived CDR1 and CDR2 are MNHNS and SASEGT. The CDR3 spans 11 residues. The CDR3 sequence: CAGQDQDTQYF. Written as DNA, the CDR3 is TGTGCCGGCCAGGACCAAGATACGCAGTATTTC.

V usage is TRBV15 and J usage is TRBJ2-3; weak D call: TRBD1 (5 bases). Gene TRBJ2-1 matches the end of the DNA better, so the J call may be wrong. There are 15 residues in the CDR3. Germline V gene data show CDR1 as LNHNV and CDR2 as YYDKDF (reference sequence). CDR3 in DNA: TGTGCCACCGGCGACCAGGCTTTGGGGCAAGATGCGCAGTTCTTC. Translated: CATGDQALGQDAQFF.

The sample holds a few counts of this clonotype. V usage is TRBV6-4 and J usage is TRBJ2-1, with 11 bases that match TRBD2. Germline CDR1 reads MRHNA; CDR2 reads SNTAGT. Unmatched junction bases numbered 4, after V lost 6 bases and J lost 9 bases. The CDR3 spans 13 residues. CDR3 region: CASSVLAGVEQFF. CDR3 sequence (DNA): TGTGCCAGCAGCGTACTAGCGGGAGTTGAGCAGTTCTTC.

In this sample, this clonotype turned up many times. The genes are TRBV6-5 and TRBJ2-7; 12 nucleotides line up with TRBD2. V lost 2 bases and J lost 3; bases outside the gene matches: 11. From germline, CDR1 is MNHEY and CDR2 SVGAGI. The CDR3 covers 18 residues. The chain's CDR3 is CASSYKTWTSGTVYEQYF. CDR3 sequence (DNA): TGTGCCAGCAGTTACAAAACATGGACTAGCGGGACCGTCTACGAGCAGTACTTC.

The CDR3 nucleotides are TGTGCCAGCAGGGATGGGGACAGCGTATACGAGCAGTACTTC. This sequence encodes CASRDGDSVYEQYF. The chain recombines TRBV6-2 or TRBV6-3 with TRBJ2-7, with 7 bases lining up with TRBD1. The V segment lost 6 bases and the J segment 4 bases; nucleotides outside the gene matches: 9. CDR1 is MNHEY and CDR2 is SVGEGT in the germline V gene. The CDR3 spans 14 residues.

V gene TRBV27 combines with J gene TRBJ2-1; D uncertain. The germline CDR1 and CDR2 sequences are MNHEY and SMNVEV (reference sequence). This CDR3 spans 12 amino acids. With 2 bases removed from V and 4 bases from J, the gap between germline ends came to 3 bases. In DNA, the CDR3 is TGTGCCAGCAGTTTACAGTACAATGAGCAGTTCTTC. Translation gives CASSLQYNEQFF.

The rearrangement uses TRBV6-1 and TRBJ2-1, with 8 bases that match TRBD1. After removal of 6 bases from V and 0 bases from J, the junction contained 7 bases not matched to a gene. This CDR3 is built from 16 residues. CDR1 is MNHNS, CDR2 SASEGT, per germline. CDR3 DNA: TGTGCCAGCAGACGCGGACAGGGTGTCTCCTACAATGAGCAGTTCTTC. This translates into CASRRGQGVSYNEQFF.

CDR3 DNA: TGTGCCAGCAGTTTACCAGCGGGAAGGGGTGTAGATACGCAGTATTTT. The encoded protein is CASSLPAGRGVDTQYF. The chain has TRBV6-2 or TRBV6-3 and TRBJ2-3, with TRBD2 matching over 7 bases. The CDR3 is 16 amino acids. CDR1 and CDR2 (germline): MNHEY, SVGEGT. Trimming at V came to 4 bases and at J to 5 bases, leaving 12 bases not matched to a gene.

Ten or more counts support this clonotype. This sequence joins TRBV6-4 and TRBJ2-2, with D perhaps matching TRBD2 (5 bases). The CDR3 consists of 15 residues. The V gene lost 5 bases and the J gene lost 7 bases, with 17 bases spanning the gap. Germline V CDR1 and CDR2: MRHNA, SNTAGT. The CDR3 DNA follows: TGTGCCAGCAGTCCTAATGGCCTAGCTAGCGGGGAGCTGTTTTTT. Amino acids: CASSPNGLASGELFF.

The chain has TRBV6-1 and TRBJ2-3; D unclear. V was shortened by 2 bases and J by 4 bases, with 10 bases between the two germline ends. CDR1 and CDR2 (germline): MNHNS, SASEGT. This CDR3 region has 14 residues. This CDR3 is CASSESSYPDTQYF. In nucleotides, the CDR3 is TGTGCCAGCAGTGAATCGTCATATCCAGATACGCAGTATTTT.

The chain joins TRBV7-2 to TRBJ2-2; D call uncertain. The CDR3 has 13 residues. The V gene's germline CDR1 is SGHTA and CDR2 FQGNSA. Trimming stripped 3 bases from V and 6 bases from J, with 8 bases between. The CDR3 loop reads CASSFKGSGELFF. The DNA of the CDR3 is TGTGCCAGCAGCTTCAAGGGTTCCGGGGAGCTGTTTTTT.

This clonotype was detected a few times. The genes are TRBV6-5 and TRBJ2-5; D gene ambiguous. This CDR3 is 15 amino acids long. V shed 5 bases and J shed 1 base, with 14 bases lying between them. The germline V gene encodes CDR1 MNHEY and CDR2 SVGAGI. CDR3 sequence (DNA): TGTGCCAGCAGTAGAAACTGGCAGGCCCAAGAGACCCAGTACTTC. It encodes CASSRNWQAQETQYF.

This clonotype was picked up a small number of times. The chain has TRBV5-1 and TRBJ2-1; no definite D call. The closer fit of TRBJ2-7 to the DNA end suggests the J call may be wrong. The CDR3 is 16 residues long. Looked up from germline, CDR1 is SGHRS and CDR2 is YFSETQ. The CDR3 spells CASSFDGISSYNEQYF. The CDR3 DNA reads TGCGCCAGCAGCTTTGACGGAATCAGCTCCTACAATGAGCAGTACTTC.

About this clonotype: The junction does not match germline at one end; this may be a read error. The V and J genes are TRBV27 and TRBJ2-5; D might be TRBD2 (6 bases). This CDR3 region has 15 residues. Germline V lookup: CDR1 MNHEY, CDR2 SMNVEV (reference sequence). The CDR3 DNA is TGTGCCGGGGGGAACCGCGGCCGGGACCAAGAGATCCAGTACTTC. Translation: CAGGNRGRDQEIQYF.

As DNA, the CDR3 is TGTGCCAGCGGCAGACGGGTTCTAGATACGCAGTATTTT. Its protein product is CASGRRVLDTQYF. J is TRBJ2-3 and V is TRBV27; D ambiguous. This CDR3 region has 13 residues. CDR1 MNHEY and CDR2 SMNVEV come from the germline V gene (reference sequence). V lost 8 bases and J 5 bases, leaving 14 bases between the germline ends.

The J gene is TRBJ1-6, the V gene TRBV6-1, with 7 bases matching TRBD1. CDR1 is MNHNS, CDR2 SASEGT, per germline. This CDR3 is 15 amino acids long. The J segment lost 7 bases and the V segment lost 4 bases, leaving 7 bases of the junction unmatched. The CDR3 coding sequence is TGTGCCAGCAGTGCCCGACAGGGTGTGAATTCACCCCTCCACTTT. The encoded protein is CASSARQGVNSPLHF.

The chain carries TRBV6-1 and TRBJ2-5, with 10 nucleotides matching TRBD2. The J call could be wrong; TRBJ2-1 is a better fit for the DNA end. The CDR3 has 14 amino acids. Germline V gives CDR1 MNHNS, CDR2 SASEGT. The CDR3 DNA reads as TGTCCCGGCAGCATGGCTAGCGGGAGAGATACGCAGTTCTTC. Encoded protein: CPGSMASGRDTQFF.

V gene TRBV4-2 combines with J gene TRBJ1-2; D call uncertain. V lost 5 bases and J lost 4, with 8 bases in between. This CDR3 is built from 12 residues. Germline assignment: CDR1 LGHNA and CDR2 YNFKEQ. CDR3 sequence reads: CASSSDFYGYTF. The CDR3 coding sequence is TGTGCCAGCAGCTCGGACTTCTATGGCTACACCTTC.

CDR3 sequence (DNA): TGTGCCAGCAATCCCCAGGGGGCGAGGTCCTACAATGAGCAGTTCTTC. Its protein is CASNPQGARSYNEQFF. This sequence joins TRBV6-1 and TRBJ2-1; TRBD1 matches at 8 bases. The germline V gene encodes CDR1 MNHNS and CDR2 SASEGT. This CDR3 is built from 16 residues. V trimming: 7 bases; J trimming: 1 base; junction bases outside the gene matches: 9.

With respect to this clonotype: A read error may produce the germline difference seen at one junction end. The genes are TRBV27 and TRBJ2-5; D could derive from TRBD1 or TRBD2 (6 bases each). Germline CDR1 MNHEY, CDR2 SMNVEV (reference sequence). CDR3 length equals 15 residues. The chain's CDR3 is CAGGIGGGDQKTQYF. The DNA of the CDR3 is TGTGCCGGGGGGATCGGGGGCGGGGACCAAAAGACCCAGTACTTC.

The V call is TRBV4-1, the J call TRBJ2-3; D is possibly TRBD2 (6 bases). Germline V gene lookup returns CDR1 MGHRA and CDR2 YSYEKL. There are 15 residues in the CDR3. V lost 4 bases, J lost 11 bases, and 22 bases lay in between. The CDR3 region is CASSLAGGTKNMQYF. The CDR3 nucleotides read TGCGCCAGCAGCCTGGCCGGGGGAACCAAAAACATGCAGTATTTT.

V is TRBV7-6 and J is TRBJ2-3; a possible D gene is TRBD2 (5 bases). The CDR3 loop spans 15 amino acids. The V gene lost 1 base and the J gene lost 2 bases, with 10 bases spanning the gap. Germline loops: CDR1 SGHVS, CDR2 FNYEAQ. This CDR3 is CASSLGTFSTDTQYF. The CDR3, as DNA: TGTGCCAGCAGCTTAGGGACTTTTTCCACAGATACGCAGTATTTT.

This clonotype was seen a handful of times. V gene TRBV27 combines with J gene TRBJ2-5; a possible D gene is TRBD2 (6 bases). Trimming pared 7 bases from V and 8 bases from J, leaving 23 bases between. Per germline, CDR1 MNHEY and CDR2 SMNVEV (reference sequence). The CDR3 loop spans 15 amino acids. This CDR3 is CASTNLGGDGNTQYF. The CDR3, as DNA: TGTGCCAGCACCAACCTCGGCGGGGACGGAAACACCCAGTACTTC.

The rearrangement joins TRBV6-5 to TRBJ2-1; the match to TRBD2 covers 8 bases. The CDR3 totals 16 residues. The J segment lost 13 bases and the V segment lost 2 bases, leaving 16 bases of the junction unmatched. Germline V gene data show CDR1 as MNHEY and CDR2 as SVGAGI. CDR3 sequence (DNA): TGTGCCAGCAGTTACCGGGGGGGGGCGGGATCGGAGACCCAGTTCTTC. Translated, it gives CASSYRGGAGSETQFF.

This clonotype is labeled medium-sized (0.01 to 0.1%). This chain joins TRBV6-1 and TRBJ2-1; TRBD1 matches 7 bases. Trimming took 4 bases from V and 3 from J; bases not matched to a gene: 9. There are 16 residues in the CDR3. CDR1 and CDR2 from the germline V gene are MNHNS and SASEGT. The CDR3 is CASSGRQGRDYNEQFF. In nucleotides, the CDR3 is TGTGCCAGCAGTGGCAGACAGGGACGGGACTACAATGAGCAGTTCTTC.

Concerning this clonotype itself: Its ends do not fully match the called genes, so a read error is possible. V usage is TRBV10-3 and J usage is TRBJ2-5; TRBD2 aligns across 7 bases. This CDR3 has 15 amino acids. From germline, CDR1 is ENHRY and CDR2 SYGVKD. The CDR3 loop reads CAAGDARGNPETQYF. The CDR3 DNA reads TGTGCCGCGGGGGACGCGCGAGGTAACCCAGAGACCCAGTATTTC.

This clonotype was detected only a few times. V gene TRBV10-3 combines with J gene TRBJ1-1, with a possible D match to TRBD1 (5 bases). Germline V lookup: CDR1 ENHRY, CDR2 SYGVKD. Trimming removed 4 bases from V and 1 base from J, with 19 bases in between. The CDR3 has 17 residues. The CDR3 region is CAISAIAPGRTNTEAFF. The CDR3 region has the DNA TGTGCCATCAGTGCTATTGCTCCGGGACGGACGAACACTGAAGCTTTCTTT.